This T cell receptor (beta chain) was identified in a study of T cells in Graves' hyperthyroidism and ophthalmopathy. The study's findings and limits: The model predicted ophthalmopathy a median approximately 6.3 months before onset. In the analysis, a 13 V-J model separated ophthalmopathy from stable hyperthyroidism. In blood, most of the thyroid clonotypes expanded above 0.001 were also present.

The CDR3 has 13 amino acids. V lost 4 bases, J lost 0 bases, and 6 bases lay in between. TCR beta CDR3 regions were amplified from RNA transcripts. When the TCR CDR3 underwent first-round RT-PCR, the HTBI primer set was used. TCRdb reanalysed the multiplex PCR reads using MiXCR and keeps one entry per CDR3 protein. The sample contains some 600,000 distinct CDR3 sequences, about 14% of which appear only once. Exclusion of a patient resulted from uncontrolled infection, other autoimmune disease, pregnancy or lactation. There are many counts of this clonotype. Its matching antigen is unknown. The chain joins TRBV12-3 or TRBV12-4 to TRBJ1-2; D call uncertain. The sequence was collected from a young woman with Graves' hyperthyroidism that later progressed to Graves' ophthalmopathy. The sample taken for sequencing was blood. The CDR3 nucleotides are TGTGCCAGCAGTTCCGGCCCTAACTATGGCTACACCTTC. Protein product: CASSSGPNYGYTF.